Below, one T cell receptor beta chain is given with its context. TCRdb keeps only in-frame clones here, not all; method: immunoSEQ multiplex PCR. The table lists approximately 1,500,000 clones, around 98% of them singletons. The data stem from a study of shared clonotypes between healthy human individuals. The CDR3 runs to 18 residues. Sequencing was performed on naive CD4+ T cells sorted from blood. Sample subset: CD45RA+ positively selected. The chain recombines TRBV12-1 with TRBJ2-6; the D call TRBD1 from the table was never checked on the DNA. TRBV12-1 is a listed pseudogene. This clonotype was obtained from a man between 25 and 39 years old in good health. In nucleotides, the CDR3 is TGTGCCAGCAGCCACGCCCCTATAGGACAAAGTCGGGCCAACGTCCTGACTTTC. Its translation is CASSHAPIGQSRANVLTF.